These 27 T cell receptor beta chains share one sample of origin, sequenced in a study of vaccination and CD4 T cells after COVID-19. Treatment here: roughly nine-day PBMC culture with coronavirus spike peptide pools or control peptides (ViraFEST assay). Cultured CD4+ T cell DNA was sequenced using the Oncomine TCR Beta short-read assay. TCRdb re-called the PCR reads with MiXCR, one entry per CDR3 protein. Here the sample spans around 16,000 distinct CDR3 sequences, less than 65% being singletons. The antigens these receptors bind are not known. Here the sequenced sample was cultured CD4+ T cells from blood, taken after SARS-CoV-2 vaccination. Source of these receptors: a human donor with COVID-19.

This clonotype has a handful of counts. The chain links TRBV7-6 to TRBJ2-5; D unresolved. Germline V CDR1 and CDR2: SGHVS, FNYEAQ. Trimming stripped 5 bases from V and 5 bases from J, with 12 bases between. CDR3 length: 13 residues. The CDR3 loop is CASSARIGETQYF. The DNA of the CDR3 is TGTGCCAGCAGCGCCCGAATCGGCGAGACCCAGTACTTC.

This chain uses TRBV19 with TRBJ2-4; D gene uncertain. CDR3 length: 16 amino acids. V was clipped by 6 bases and J by 0 bases, with 15 bases between them. Looked up from germline, CDR1 is LNHDA and CDR2 is SQIVND (reference sequence). The CDR3 DNA follows: TGTGCCAGTAGGACCTTAGGACCCCAAGCCAAAAACATTCAGTACTTC. Its translation is CASRTLGPQAKNIQYF.

CDR3 DNA sequence: TGCAGTGCGCCCAACACCGGGGAGCTGTTTTTT. This translates into CSAPNTGELFF. The chain combines TRBV20-1 with TRBJ2-2; D unresolved. CDR3 length: 11 amino acids. The germline V gene has CDR1 DFQATT and CDR2 SNEGSKA (reference sequence). V dropped 6 bases and J dropped 2 bases, with 4 bases sitting between them.

The chain carries TRBV28 and TRBJ1-2; D is unclear. CDR3 length: 9 amino acids. In germline, CDR1 is MDHEN, CDR2 SYDVKM. Trimming removed 10 bases at V and 6 bases at J, with 6 bases between. The CDR3 DNA reads TGTGCCACCCATAATGGCTACACCTTC. This encodes CATHNGYTF.

The rearrangement uses TRBV20-1 and TRBJ2-5; no firm D call. Germline V gives CDR1 DFQATT, CDR2 SNEGSKA (reference sequence). This CDR3 is built from 12 residues. The ends were cut back, 2 bases at V and 3 bases at J, with 7 bases in the middle. CDR3 sequence: CSARFREETQYF. In nucleotides, the CDR3 is TGCAGTGCTAGATTCCGGGAAGAGACCCAGTACTTC.

The chain joins TRBV5-1 to TRBJ1-1; no reliable D call. The CDR3 is made up of 14 amino acids. The V end lost 6 bases, the J end lost 0 bases, and 12 bases lay between the germline ends. From germline, CDR1 is SGHRS and CDR2 YFSETQ. CDR3 residues: CASKGLSLNTEAFF. DNA for the CDR3: TGCGCCAGCAAAGGTTTGAGCCTGAACACTGAAGCTTTCTTT.

V usage is TRBV25-1 and J usage is TRBJ1-2; 10 bases agree with TRBD1. From germline, CDR1 is MGHDK and CDR2 SYGVNS. V lost 1 base and J lost 1; bases outside the gene matches: 6. This CDR3 is built from 17 residues. The CDR3 region has the DNA TGTGCCAGCAGTGAATGGACCGGGACAGGGGATAACTATGGCTACACCTTC. Its protein is CASSEWTGTGDNYGYTF.

J is TRBJ2-5 and V is TRBV5-1, with D possibly being TRBD1 (6 bases). Germline assignment: CDR1 SGHRS and CDR2 YFSETQ. The length of the CDR3 is 15 residues. The V and J ends lost 0 bases and 2 bases respectively, with 11 bases between them. The CDR3 reads CASSLAQGAQETQYF. The CDR3 DNA is TGCGCCAGCAGCTTGGCACAGGGAGCGCAAGAGACCCAGTACTTC.

CDR3 region: CATSQSRWNTEAFF. The CDR3 DNA reads as TGTGCCACCAGCCAGAGTAGGTGGAACACTGAAGCTTTCTTT. This chain links TRBV15 with TRBJ1-1, with D uncertain. The V end lost 5 bases, the J end lost 1 base, and 11 bases lay between the germline ends. There are 14 residues in the CDR3. The germline V gene has CDR1 LNHNV and CDR2 YYDKDF (reference sequence).

This clonotype was detected only a few times. The chain uses TRBV6-1 and TRBJ2-5; 7 bases fit TRBD1. V shed 6 bases and J 4 bases; nucleotides not matched to a gene: 8. Germline values: CDR1 MNHNS, CDR2 SASEGT. CDR3 length: 14 residues. CDR3 bases: TGTGCCAGCAGACTACAGGGGCAGGGAGAGACCCAGTACTTC. Translating gives CASRLQGQGETQYF.

The chain recombines TRBV30 with TRBJ2-5, with a tentative D call TRBD1 (5 bases). The CDR3 is made up of 14 amino acids. Trimming stripped 0 bases from V and 4 bases from J, with 12 bases between. Germline loops: CDR1 GTSNPN, CDR2 SVGIG (reference sequence). The CDR3 coding sequence is TGTGCCTGGAGTGTACTCACAGGTCGAGAGACCCAGTACTTC. This gives the protein CAWSVLTGRETQYF.

This clonotype was seen a few times. The chain is built from TRBV7-9 and TRBJ2-4; TRBD2 aligns across 7 bases. Germline values: CDR1 SEHNR, CDR2 FQNEAQ (reference sequence). CDR3 length: 18 residues. After removal of 2 bases from V and 3 bases from J, the junction contained 13 bases not matched to a gene. The CDR3 nucleotides read TGTGCCAGCAGCTTATGGAGCGGGGCGACCTATAGCAAAAACATTCAGTACTTC. Translated, it gives CASSLWSGATYSKNIQYF. Based on the CDR3 plus reference TRBV7-9 and TRBJ2-4, the full variable domain is DTGVSQNPRHKITKRGQNVTFRCDPISEHNRLYWYRQTLGQGPEFLTYFQNEAQLEKSRLLSDRFSAERPKGSFSTLEIQRTEQGDSAMYLCASSLWSGATYSKNIQYFGAGTRLSVL.

The chain combines TRBV25-1 with TRBJ2-3, with D uncertain. V was clipped by 0 bases and J by 1 base, with 2 bases between them. The germline V gene encodes CDR1 MGHDK and CDR2 SYGVNS. This CDR3 spans 13 amino acids. In DNA form, the CDR3 reads TGTGCCAGCAGTGAATACGGCACAGATACGCAGTATTTT. Encoded protein: CASSEYGTDTQYF. Based on the CDR3 plus reference TRBV25-1 and TRBJ2-3, the full variable domain is EADIYQTPRYLVIGTGKKITLECSQTMGHDKMYWYQQDPGMELHLIHYSYGVNSTEKGDLSSESTVSRIRTEHFPLTLESARPSHTSQYLCASSEYGTDTQYFGPGTRLTVL.

The genes are TRBV7-2 and TRBJ2-7, with 7 bases aligning to TRBD1. The CDR3 consists of 15 residues. The junction had 12 bases not matched to a gene; V was cut back by 5 bases and J by 5 bases. Germline values: CDR1 SGHTA, CDR2 FQGNSA. CDR3 nucleotides: TGTGCCAGCAGCGGAAGTAGGGGGCGCCGGGACGAGCAGTACTTC. Its translation: CASSGSRGRRDEQYF.

The V call is TRBV20-1, the J call TRBJ2-3; D is unresolved. V was trimmed by 1 base and J by 14 bases, leaving 13 bases between them. The CDR3 loop spans 11 amino acids. Looked up from germline, CDR1 is DFQATT and CDR2 is SNEGSKA (reference sequence). The CDR3 protein is CSARVQVFGYF. CDR3 sequence (DNA): TGCAGTGCTAGAGTGCAGGTATTCGGGTATTTT.

This clonotype was seen a few times. V is TRBV27 and J is TRBJ2-3; 8 nucleotides match TRBD1. The CDR3 covers 16 residues. Germline-derived CDR1 and CDR2 are MNHEY and SMNVEV (reference sequence). V shed 2 bases and J 7 bases; nucleotides not matched to a gene: 11. The DNA for the CDR3 is TGTGCCAGCAGTTTACGCGCCCCAGGGGGCGCATATACGCAGTATTTT. Translating it yields CASSLRAPGGAYTQYF.

The chain recombines TRBV19 with TRBJ1-5; possible D gene TRBD1, 6 bases. Germline loops: CDR1 LNHDA, CDR2 SQIVND (reference sequence). The CDR3 spans 16 residues. Trimming pared 1 base from V and 4 bases from J, leaving 14 bases between. The CDR3 DNA is TGTGCCAGTAGTATAGTAGGGAGTCAGGGGAATCAGCCCCAGCATTTT. Translating gives CASSIVGSQGNQPQHF.

The V call is TRBV10-1, the J call TRBJ1-2; D ambiguous. The germline V gene encodes CDR1 WNHNN and CDR2 SYGVQD (reference sequence). Trimming took 2 bases from V and 2 from J, leaving 6 bases between them. The CDR3 sequence is 13 residues long. This CDR3 reads CASSERRNYGYTF. The CDR3 nucleotides are TGCGCCAGCAGTGAGAGGCGGAACTATGGCTACACCTTC.

This rearrangement joins TRBV21-1 to TRBJ2-4; no check of the table's D call, TRBD1, against the DNA was made. TRBV21-1 is shown as a pseudogene. The CDR3 loop spans 17 amino acids. The CDR3 region has the DNA TGTGCCAGCAGCCTATCGCGAAACAGGGGCTACCAAAACATTCAGTACTTC. It translates to CASSLSRNRGYQNIQYF.

A few counts support this clonotype. The chain's CDR3 is CSAMGPNTEAFF. CDR3 DNA: TGCAGTGCTATGGGGCCAAACACTGAAGCTTTCTTT. The chain uses TRBV20-1 and TRBJ1-1; a weak D match, TRBD1 (5 bases). The V gene lost 4 bases and the J gene lost 2 bases, with 8 bases spanning the gap. The CDR3 has 12 amino acids. Germline CDR1 reads DFQATT; CDR2 reads SNEGSKA (reference sequence).

The gene calls are TRBV20-1 and TRBJ1-6, with TRBD1 matching 7 bases. The V gene's germline CDR1 is DFQATT and CDR2 SNEGSKA (reference sequence). This CDR3 region has 15 residues. Trimming at V came to 3 bases and at J to 7 bases, leaving 9 bases not matched to a gene. This CDR3 reads CSASGTDTMNSPLHF. As DNA, the CDR3 is TGCAGTGCTAGTGGGACAGATACTATGAATTCACCCCTCCACTTT.

This rearrangement joins TRBV10-3 to TRBJ2-7; no clear D gene. CDR3 length: 14 amino acids. Germline assignment: CDR1 ENHRY and CDR2 SYGVKD. V was clipped by 7 bases and J by 2 bases, with 15 bases between them. CDR3: CAITTSQNTYEQYF. CDR3 nucleotides: TGTGCCATCACCACGTCCCAAAATACCTACGAGCAGTACTTC.

V and J are TRBV20-1 and TRBJ1-5; no definite D call. Germline-derived CDR1 and CDR2 are DFQATT and SNEGSKA (reference sequence). V gave up 3 bases and J gave up 4 bases, with 13 bases separating them. This CDR3 spans 14 amino acids. The CDR3, as DNA: TGCAGTGCTAGCGACCCGATTGGTAATCAGCCCCAGCATTTT. Its translation: CSASDPIGNQPQHF.

In its sample, this clonotype was seen a few times. The chain employs TRBV6-1 and TRBJ2-1; no clear D. Germline CDR1 MNHNS, CDR2 SASEGT. V was clipped by 4 bases and J by 0 bases, with 10 bases between them. The CDR3 length is 15 residues. The DNA of the CDR3 is TGTGCCAGCAGTGCCACAGTAAGCTCCTACAATGAGCAGTTCTTC. Translated: CASSATVSSYNEQFF.

The chain is built from TRBV19 and TRBJ2-7, with D maybe TRBD2 (5 bases). V was shortened by 3 bases and J by 3 bases, with 9 bases between the two germline ends. In germline, CDR1 is LNHDA, CDR2 SQIVND (reference sequence). This CDR3 has 13 amino acids. CDR3 sequence (DNA): TGTGCCAGTAGTATGGCCCGGGACTACGAGCAGTACTTC. It codes for CASSMARDYEQYF.

This clonotype turned up a few times. The rearrangement uses TRBV7-2 and TRBJ1-1, with D possibly matching TRBD1 (5 bases). Germline V gene sequence: CDR1 SGHTA, CDR2 FQGNSA. V was trimmed by 1 base and J by 4 bases, leaving 13 bases between them. CDR3 size: 15 residues. Here the CDR3 reads CASSLEGLPVTEAFF. The CDR3 DNA sequence: TGTGCCAGCAGCTTAGAGGGGCTCCCGGTCACTGAAGCTTTCTTT.

This clonotype was recorded a few times. This rearrangement joins TRBV20-1 to TRBJ1-5; D remains ambiguous. The CDR3 runs to 12 residues. The V gene's germline CDR1 is DFQATT and CDR2 SNEGSKA (reference sequence). Trimming cost V 6 bases and J 2 bases, with 8 bases left between them. The CDR3 spells CSAKDGNQPQHF. The CDR3 DNA reads TGCAGTGCCAAGGACGGCAATCAGCCCCAGCATTTT.